This TCR beta chain was identified in a study of T cells after yellow fever vaccination. Germline lookup yields CDR1 MNHEY and CDR2 SMNVEV (reference sequence). V was trimmed by 5 bases and J by 4 bases, leaving 6 bases between them. This CDR3 has 11 amino acids. This clonotype was seen more than once but under ten times. TCRdb recomputed calls from the 5' RACE reads with MiXCR, one row per CDR3 protein. This sample carries some 420,000 distinct CDR3 sequences, roughly 20% of them seen once, and the ten largest clones take 15% to 20%. The source is a young man who received the YFV17D yellow fever vaccine. The V and J genes are TRBV27 and TRBJ2-7; no reliable D call. This material consisted of PBMCs, taken before the yellow fever booster vaccination. The CDR3 region is CASSHNYEQYF. The DNA for the CDR3 is TGTGCCAGCAGTCATAATTACGAGCAGTACTTC.